This T cell receptor (beta chain) appears in the sequencing data of a study of cytomegalovirus exposure and HLA in healthy donors. Both 60 Vbeta primers and 13 Jbeta primers went into the PCR. Profiling relied on immunoSEQ multiplex PCR, and the TCRdb table lists in-frame clones only, not all of them. The profile shows about 160,000 clones, around 84% of them singletons. Germline V gives CDR1 ENHRY, CDR2 SYGVKD. The length of the CDR3 is 17 residues. With 3 bases removed from V and 1 base from J, the gap between germline ends came to 15 bases. The material sequenced was PBMCs. The source of this sequence is a man aged 18-30 years in good health and CMV-seropositive. V is TRBV10-3 and J is TRBJ2-2; D unclear. CDR3 bases: TGTGCCATCAGTGAATCCCCTCTATTAGTGAACACCGGGGAGCTGTTTTTT. It translates to CAISESPLLVNTGELFF.